This T cell receptor beta chain was found in a study of cytomegalovirus exposure and HLA in healthy donors. This PCR relied on a set of 60 Vbeta primers and 13 Jbeta primers. Data came from immunoSEQ multiplex PCR; TCRdb stores just in-frame clones and leaves some out. The table has about 190,000 clones, around 86% seen once. V lost 3 bases, J lost 3 bases, and 6 bases lay in between. The CDR3 extends over 12 amino acids. CDR1 and CDR2 from the germline V gene are SQVTM and ANQGSEA. Study-level results: Reported performance of the classifier showed diagnosis of cytomegalovirus status with high specificity and sensitivity. Prior analysis indicated that the majority of TCR beta V segments exhibited productivity approximately 90% or approximately 30% of the time.

With regard to this clone: Its antigen is undetermined.

V usage is TRBV29-1 and J usage is TRBJ2-1; D unresolved. Material for sequencing was PBMCs. The sequence derives from a man aged 25-40 years in good health and CMV-seronegative. CDR3 DNA sequence: TGCAGCGTTGAGCTAGTCTACAATGAGCAGTTCTTC. Protein sequence: CSVELVYNEQFF.